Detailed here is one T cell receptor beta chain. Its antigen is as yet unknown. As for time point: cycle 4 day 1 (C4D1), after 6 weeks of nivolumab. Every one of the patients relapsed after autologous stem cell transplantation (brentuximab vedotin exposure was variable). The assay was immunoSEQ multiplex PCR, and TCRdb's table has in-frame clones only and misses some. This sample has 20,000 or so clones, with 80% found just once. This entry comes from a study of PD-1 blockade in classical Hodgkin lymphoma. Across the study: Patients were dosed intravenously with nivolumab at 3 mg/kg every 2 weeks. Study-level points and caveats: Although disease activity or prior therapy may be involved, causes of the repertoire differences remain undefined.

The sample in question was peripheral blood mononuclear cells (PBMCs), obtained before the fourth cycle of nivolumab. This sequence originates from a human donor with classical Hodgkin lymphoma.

The CDR3: CASRAGTGLSLSPLHF. As DNA, the CDR3 is TGTGCCAGCAGAGCCGGGACAGGGCTCTCTCTTTCACCCCTCCACTTT. The chain carries TRBV11-2 and TRBJ1-6; 9 bases match TRBD1. V shed 6 bases and J 9 bases; nucleotides not matched to a gene: 12. CDR1 is SGHAT and CDR2 is FQNNGV in the germline V gene. The CDR3 has 16 amino acids.